These T cell receptor beta chains were read from a single sample in a study of regulatory T cells in long-lasting Graves disease. TCRdb passed the multiplex PCR reads through MiXCR, listing each CDR3 protein once. The sample gives about 470,000 distinct CDR3 sequences, less than 25% of which show up once; 7.8% is in the top ten. This sample comprised peripheral blood mononuclear cells (PBMCs), obtained when the disease was refractory, from a patient treated with antithyroid drugs. The receptors shown here come from a female donor with Graves disease. CDR3s include the opening cysteine and the closing phenylalanine or tryptophan. The order of the fields is clone size, V gene, J gene, D gene, CDR3 protein, CDR3 DNA. A D gene is named only where the DNA matches it firmly. Only part of the rows carry a size: once, few, many, or a class if the clone is expanded.

clone_size: few; v_call: TRBV9; j_call: TRBJ2-3; d_call: NA; cdr3_aa: CASSVYEGSGTDTQYF; cdr3_nt: TGTGCCAGCAGCGTATATGAGGGCTCGGGCACAGATACGCAGTATTTT
clone_size: NA; v_call: TRBV20-1; j_call: TRBJ2-4; d_call: NA; cdr3_aa: CSARTTDPIAKNIQYF; cdr3_nt: TGCAGTGCTAGAACCACCGACCCGATAGCCAAAAACATTCAGTACTTC
clone_size: NA; v_call: TRBV29-1; j_call: TRBJ1-1; d_call: NA; cdr3_aa: CSVGPQARKGYTEAFF; cdr3_nt: TGCAGCGTTGGACCCCAGGCGAGGAAAGGATACACTGAAGCTTTCTTT
clone_size: many; v_call: TRBV27; j_call: TRBJ2-7; d_call: TRBD2; cdr3_aa: CASSADSSGSYEQYF; cdr3_nt: TGTGCCAGCAGCGCGGACTCTAGCGGTTCCTACGAGCAGTACTTC
clone_size: few; v_call: TRBV6-1; j_call: TRBJ1-1; d_call: NA; cdr3_aa: CATRRDTEAFF; cdr3_nt: TGTGCCACCCGTAGGGACACTGAAGCTTTCTTT
clone_size: NA; v_call: TRBV5-1; j_call: TRBJ1-1; d_call: TRBD1; cdr3_aa: CASSLVGQGWTEAFF; cdr3_nt: TGCGCCAGCAGCTTGGTAGGACAGGGGTGGACTGAAGCTTTCTTT
clone_size: NA; v_call: TRBV5-1; j_call: TRBJ2-5; d_call: NA; cdr3_aa: CASSLWGDQETQYF; cdr3_nt: TGCGCCAGCAGCTTGTGGGGGGACCAAGAGACCCAGTACTTC
clone_size: few; v_call: TRBV12-3/TRBV12-4; j_call: TRBJ1-5; d_call: NA; cdr3_aa: CASSRGGANQPQHF; cdr3_nt: TGTGCCAGCAGCCGGGGGGGGGCGAATCAGCCCCAGCATTTT
clone_size: once; v_call: TRBV4-3; j_call: TRBJ1-1; d_call: TRBD1; cdr3_aa: CASSQYTGTGRMNTEAFF; cdr3_nt: TGCGCCAGCAGCCAATATACCGGGACAGGGAGGATGAACACTGAAGCTTTCTTT
clone_size: NA; v_call: TRBV20-1; j_call: TRBJ2-5; d_call: TRBD2; cdr3_aa: CSALTSGPEGVQYF; cdr3_nt: TGCAGTGCTCTAACTAGCGGGCCTGAAGGGGTCCAGTACTTC
clone_size: NA; v_call: TRBV5-1; j_call: TRBJ2-5; d_call: NA; cdr3_aa: CASSPGRGASSETQYF; cdr3_nt: TGTGCCAGCAGCCCGGGACGGGGGGCGTCATCAGAGACCCAGTACTTC
clone_size: NA; v_call: TRBV7-2; j_call: TRBJ1-1; d_call: NA; cdr3_aa: CASSSERRGGFEAFF; cdr3_nt: TGTGCCAGCAGCTCCGAACGCAGGGGAGGATTTGAAGCTTTCTTT
clone_size: few; v_call: TRBV9; j_call: TRBJ1-2; d_call: NA; cdr3_aa: CASSSAGPNYGYTF; cdr3_nt: TGTGCCAGCAGCTCGGCGGGGCCTAACTATGGCTACACCTTC
clone_size: many; v_call: TRBV7-2; j_call: TRBJ2-5; d_call: TRBD2; cdr3_aa: CASSLGSGRGRETQYF; cdr3_nt: TGTGCCAGCAGCCTGGGAAGCGGGAGGGGCAGAGAGACCCAGTACTTC
clone_size: NA; v_call: TRBV5-1; j_call: TRBJ1-2; d_call: NA; cdr3_aa: CASSLAGTTYGYTF; cdr3_nt: TGCGCCAGCAGCTTGGCCGGGACAACCTATGGCTACACCTTC
clone_size: many; v_call: TRBV6-2/TRBV6-3; j_call: TRBJ1-5; d_call: TRBD1; cdr3_aa: CASSYPGGQGNKAGRNQPQHF; cdr3_nt: TGTGCCAGCAGTTACCCGGGGGGACAGGGAAATAAAGCAGGTCGCAATCAGCCCCAGCATTTT
clone_size: NA; v_call: TRBV28; j_call: TRBJ2-3; d_call: TRBD2; cdr3_aa: CASSFLGLAGGYF; cdr3_nt: TGTGCCAGCAGTTTCTTGGGGCTAGCGGGAGGGTATTTT
clone_size: few; v_call: TRBV6-1; j_call: TRBJ2-2; d_call: TRBD2; cdr3_aa: CASRVLLAGTGELFF; cdr3_nt: TGTGCCAGCAGGGTCTTACTAGCGGGTACCGGGGAGCTGTTTTTT
clone_size: NA; v_call: TRBV30; j_call: TRBJ2-7; d_call: NA; cdr3_aa: CAWSVGRGEQYF; cdr3_nt: TGTGCCTGGAGTGTCGGACGAGGCGAGCAGTACTTC
clone_size: many; v_call: TRBV3-1; j_call: TRBJ1-5; d_call: TRBD1; cdr3_aa: CASSQSVGTGGNQPQHF; cdr3_nt: TGTGCCAGCAGCCAATCAGTCGGGACAGGAGGCAATCAGCCCCAGCATTTT
clone_size: NA; v_call: TRBV20-1; j_call: TRBJ2-7; d_call: TRBD2; cdr3_aa: CSARDPSGRNSYEQYF; cdr3_nt: TGCAGTGCTAGAGATCCCAGCGGGAGAAACTCCTACGAGCAGTACTTC
clone_size: NA; v_call: TRBV5-1; j_call: TRBJ1-4; d_call: NA; cdr3_aa: CASSPMPGRTNEKLFF; cdr3_nt: TGCGCCAGCAGCCCTATGCCGGGGCGCACTAATGAAAAACTGTTTTTT
clone_size: many; v_call: TRBV28; j_call: TRBJ2-7; d_call: TRBD1; cdr3_aa: CAISGTGGFEQYF; cdr3_nt: TGTGCCATATCCGGGACAGGGGGCTTCGAGCAGTACTTC
clone_size: many; v_call: TRBV20-1; j_call: TRBJ2-7; d_call: TRBD2; cdr3_aa: CSARARGAGVLSEQYF; cdr3_nt: TGCAGTGCTAGAGCTAGGGGAGCGGGAGTTTTATCCGAGCAGTACTTC
clone_size: NA; v_call: TRBV20-1; j_call: TRBJ1-2; d_call: TRBD1; cdr3_aa: CSASGTGFHGYTF; cdr3_nt: TGCAGTGCTAGCGGGACAGGGTTCCATGGCTACACCTTC
clone_size: many; v_call: TRBV7-9; j_call: TRBJ2-7; d_call: TRBD2; cdr3_aa: CASSRGGQSSYEQYF; cdr3_nt: TGTGCCAGCAGCCGGGGGGGGCAGAGCTCCTACGAGCAGTACTTC
clone_size: NA; v_call: TRBV4-1; j_call: TRBJ2-3; d_call: TRBD1; cdr3_aa: CASSQVGTGGRTDTQYF; cdr3_nt: TGCGCCAGCAGCCAAGTCGGGACAGGGGGTCGGACAGATACGCAGTATTTT
clone_size: NA; v_call: TRBV6-2/TRBV6-3; j_call: TRBJ1-1; d_call: NA; cdr3_aa: CASSYSRSASYEQYFGPGTEAFF; cdr3_nt: NA
clone_size: few; v_call: TRBV19; j_call: TRBJ2-5; d_call: NA; cdr3_aa: CASSIRQLQETQYF; cdr3_nt: TGTGCCAGTAGTATTCGTCAACTCCAAGAGACCCAGTACTTC
clone_size: many; v_call: TRBV15; j_call: TRBJ1-1; d_call: TRBD1; cdr3_aa: CATSRDGQGRMNTEAFF; cdr3_nt: TGTGCCACCAGCAGAGACGGACAGGGACGTATGAACACTGAAGCTTTCTTT
clone_size: NA; v_call: TRBV27; j_call: TRBJ2-1; d_call: NA; cdr3_aa: CASSHDLNEQFF; cdr3_nt: TGTGCCAGCAGTCACGACCTGAATGAGCAGTTCTTC
clone_size: few; v_call: TRBV7-6; j_call: TRBJ1-1; d_call: NA; cdr3_aa: CASSLAIGVVGTEAFF; cdr3_nt: TGTGCCAGCAGCTTAGCCATAGGGGTGGTAGGAACTGAAGCTTTCTTT
clone_size: NA; v_call: TRBV30; j_call: TRBJ2-1; d_call: NA; cdr3_aa: CAWSRSADYNEQFF; cdr3_nt: TGTGCCTGGAGTAGAAGCGCCGACTACAATGAGCAGTTCTTC
clone_size: many; v_call: TRBV7-9; j_call: TRBJ2-5; d_call: TRBD1; cdr3_aa: CASSFSAGGRETQYF; cdr3_nt: TGTGCCAGCAGCTTCTCGGCAGGGGGCCGAGAGACCCAGTACTTC
clone_size: few; v_call: TRBV19; j_call: TRBJ1-5; d_call: NA; cdr3_aa: CASSQDAFSNQPQHF; cdr3_nt: TGTGCCAGTAGTCAGGACGCTTTTAGCAATCAGCCCCAGCATTTT
clone_size: NA; v_call: TRBV30; j_call: TRBJ2-7; d_call: TRBD2; cdr3_aa: CAWSVVGGSTYEQYF; cdr3_nt: TGTGCCTGGAGTGTAGTGGGGGGGTCGACCTACGAGCAGTACTTC
clone_size: many; v_call: TRBV7-3; j_call: TRBJ2-5; d_call: NA; cdr3_aa: CASSSQTGETQYF; cdr3_nt: TGTGCCAGCAGCTCACAGACAGGAGAGACCCAGTACTTC
clone_size: NA; v_call: TRBV2; j_call: TRBJ1-2; d_call: NA; cdr3_aa: CASSEDRVVGGYTF; cdr3_nt: TGTGCCAGCAGTGAAGACAGGGTCGTGGGAGGCTACACCTTC
clone_size: many; v_call: TRBV20-1; j_call: TRBJ2-5; d_call: NA; cdr3_aa: CSARDLGVQETQYF; cdr3_nt: TGCAGTGCTAGAGATCTGGGAGTCCAAGAGACCCAGTACTTC
clone_size: many; v_call: TRBV11-2; j_call: TRBJ2-2; d_call: NA; cdr3_aa: CASSFLTDTGELFF; cdr3_nt: TGTGCCAGCAGCTTTCTGACAGACACCGGGGAGCTGTTTTTT